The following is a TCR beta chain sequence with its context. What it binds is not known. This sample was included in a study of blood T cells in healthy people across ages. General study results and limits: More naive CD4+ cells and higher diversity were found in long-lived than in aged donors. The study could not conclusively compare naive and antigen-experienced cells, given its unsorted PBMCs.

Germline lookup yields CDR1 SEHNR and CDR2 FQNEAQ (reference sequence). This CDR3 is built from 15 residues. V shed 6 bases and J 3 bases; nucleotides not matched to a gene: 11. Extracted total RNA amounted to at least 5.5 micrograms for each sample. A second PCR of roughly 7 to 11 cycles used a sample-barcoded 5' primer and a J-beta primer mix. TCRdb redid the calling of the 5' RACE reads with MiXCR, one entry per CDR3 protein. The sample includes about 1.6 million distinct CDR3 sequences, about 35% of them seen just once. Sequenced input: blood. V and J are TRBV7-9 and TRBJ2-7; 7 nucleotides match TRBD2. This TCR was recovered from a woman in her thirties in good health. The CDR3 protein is CASSSTTGLHYEQYF. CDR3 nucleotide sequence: TGTGCCAGCAGTTCGACAACGGGACTACACTACGAGCAGTACTTC.